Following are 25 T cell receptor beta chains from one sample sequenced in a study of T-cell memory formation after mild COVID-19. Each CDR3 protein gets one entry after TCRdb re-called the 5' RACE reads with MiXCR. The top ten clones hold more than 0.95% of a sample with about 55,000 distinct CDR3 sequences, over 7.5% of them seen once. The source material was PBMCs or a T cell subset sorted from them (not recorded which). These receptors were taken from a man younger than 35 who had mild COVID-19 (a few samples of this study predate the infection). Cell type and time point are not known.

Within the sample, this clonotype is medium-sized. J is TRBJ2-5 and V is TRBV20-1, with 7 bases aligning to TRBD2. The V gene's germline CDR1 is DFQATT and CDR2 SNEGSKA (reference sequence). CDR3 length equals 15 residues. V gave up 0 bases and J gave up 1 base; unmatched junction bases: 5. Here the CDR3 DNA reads TGCAGTGCTAGAGATAACCTAGCGGTCCAAGAGACCCAGTACTTC. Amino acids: CSARDNLAVQETQYF.

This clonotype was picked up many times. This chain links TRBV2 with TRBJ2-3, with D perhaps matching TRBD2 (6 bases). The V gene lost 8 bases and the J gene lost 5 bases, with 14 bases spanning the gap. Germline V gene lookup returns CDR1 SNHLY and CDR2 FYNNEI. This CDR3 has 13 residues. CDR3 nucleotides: TGTGCCAGCGCGCGGAGGGAGGAAGATACGCAGTATTTT. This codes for CASARREEDTQYF. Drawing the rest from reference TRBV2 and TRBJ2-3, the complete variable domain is EPEVTQTPSHQVTQMGQEVILRCVPISNHLYFYWYRQILGQKVEFLVSFYNNEISEKSEIFDDQFSVERPDGSNFTLKIRSTKLEDSAMYFCASARREEDTQYFGPGTRLTVL.

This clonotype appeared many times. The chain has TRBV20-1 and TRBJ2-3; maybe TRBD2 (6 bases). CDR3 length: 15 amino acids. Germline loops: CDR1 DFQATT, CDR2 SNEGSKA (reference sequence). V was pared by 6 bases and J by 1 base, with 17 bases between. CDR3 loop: CSAAQSGSGTDTQYF. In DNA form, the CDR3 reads TGCAGTGCAGCGCAAAGCGGGTCCGGCACAGATACGCAGTATTTT.

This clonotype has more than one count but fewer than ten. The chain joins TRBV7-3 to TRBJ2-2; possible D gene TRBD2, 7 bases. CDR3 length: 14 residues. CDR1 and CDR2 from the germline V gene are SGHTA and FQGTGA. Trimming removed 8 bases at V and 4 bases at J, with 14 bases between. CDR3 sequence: CASGRGGRTGELFF. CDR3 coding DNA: TGTGCCAGCGGGCGCGGGGGCCGCACCGGGGAGCTGTTTTTT.

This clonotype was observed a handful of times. CDR3 nucleotides: TGTGCCAGCAGCTTATCGGCCTCCTACGAGCAGTACGTC. Its translation is CASSLSASYEQYV. The rearrangement uses TRBV11-2 and TRBJ2-7; D ambiguous. V lost 2 bases and J 0 bases, leaving 5 bases between the germline ends. The CDR3 spans 13 residues. In germline, CDR1 is SGHAT, CDR2 FQNNGV.

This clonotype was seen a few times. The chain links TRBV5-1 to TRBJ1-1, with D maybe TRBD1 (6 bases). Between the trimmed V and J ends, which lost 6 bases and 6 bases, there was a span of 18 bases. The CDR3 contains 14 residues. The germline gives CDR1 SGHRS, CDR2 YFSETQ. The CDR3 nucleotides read TGCGCCAGCAATCCCATAGGGACAACGGCTGAAGCTTTCTTT. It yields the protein CASNPIGTTAEAFF.

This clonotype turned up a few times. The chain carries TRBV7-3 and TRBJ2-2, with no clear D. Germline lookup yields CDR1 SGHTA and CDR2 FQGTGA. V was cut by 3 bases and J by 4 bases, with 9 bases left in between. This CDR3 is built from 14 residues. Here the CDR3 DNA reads TGTGCCAGCAGCTTTACCTGGGGCACCGGGGAGCTGTTTTTT. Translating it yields CASSFTWGTGELFF. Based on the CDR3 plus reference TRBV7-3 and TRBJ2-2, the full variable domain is GAGVSQTPSNKVTEKGKYVELRCDPISGHTALYWYRQSLGQGPEFLIYFQGTGAADDSGLPNDRFFAVRPEGSVSTLKIQRTERGDSAVYLCASSFTWGTGELFFGEGSRLTVL.

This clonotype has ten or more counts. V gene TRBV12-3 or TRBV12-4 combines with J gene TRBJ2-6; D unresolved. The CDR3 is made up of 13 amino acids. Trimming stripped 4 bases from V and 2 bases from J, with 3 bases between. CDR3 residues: CASSSAGANVLTF. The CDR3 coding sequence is TGTGCCAGCAGTTCGGCTGGGGCCAACGTCCTGACTTTC.

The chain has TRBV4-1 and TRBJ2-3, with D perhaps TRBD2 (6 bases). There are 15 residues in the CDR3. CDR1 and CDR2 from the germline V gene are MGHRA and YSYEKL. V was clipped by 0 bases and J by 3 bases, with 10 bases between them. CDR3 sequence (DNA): TGCGCCAGCAGCCAAGAACTAGCAGGAACAGATACGCAGTATTTT. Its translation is CASSQELAGTDTQYF.

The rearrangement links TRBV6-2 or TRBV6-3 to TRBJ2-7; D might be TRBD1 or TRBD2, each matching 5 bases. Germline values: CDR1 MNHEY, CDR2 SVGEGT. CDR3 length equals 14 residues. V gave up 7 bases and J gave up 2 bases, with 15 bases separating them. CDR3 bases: TGTGCCAGCACAACCGGGACGGTCCCCTACGAGCAGTACTTC. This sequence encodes CASTTGTVPYEQYF.

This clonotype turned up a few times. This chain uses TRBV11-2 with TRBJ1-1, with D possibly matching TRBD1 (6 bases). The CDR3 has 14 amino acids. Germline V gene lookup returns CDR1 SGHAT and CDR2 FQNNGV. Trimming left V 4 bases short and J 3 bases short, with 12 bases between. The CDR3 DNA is TGTGCCAGCAGCTCGGACAGAGGGGACACTGAAGCTTTCTTT. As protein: CASSSDRGDTEAFF.

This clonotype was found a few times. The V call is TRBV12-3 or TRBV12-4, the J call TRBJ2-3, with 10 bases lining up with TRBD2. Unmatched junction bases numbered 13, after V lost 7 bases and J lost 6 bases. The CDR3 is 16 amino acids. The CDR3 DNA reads TGTGCCAGCACCTCGTGGAGCGGGGGGGCCGGGGATACGCAGTATTTT. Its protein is CASTSWSGGAGDTQYF.

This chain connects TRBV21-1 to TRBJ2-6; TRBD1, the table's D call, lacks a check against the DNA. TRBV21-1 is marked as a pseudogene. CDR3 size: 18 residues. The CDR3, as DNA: TGTGCCAGCATTGCCGCCGGGACCTTCCACTCTGGGGCCAACGTCCTGACTTTC. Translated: CASIAAGTFHSGANVLTF.

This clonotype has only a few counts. CDR3 sequence reads: CASSAIWGQNNEQFF. CDR3 nucleotides: TGTGCCAGCAGTGCAATTTGGGGGCAGAACAATGAGCAGTTCTTC. This chain links TRBV5-4 with TRBJ2-1; D is possibly TRBD1 (6 bases). The CDR3 consists of 15 residues. Germline lookup yields CDR1 SGHNT and CDR2 YYREEE (reference sequence). The V and J ends lost 5 bases and 5 bases respectively, with 17 bases between them. Drawing the rest from reference TRBV5-4 and TRBJ2-1, the complete variable domain is ETGVTQSPTHLIKTRGQQVTLRCSSQSGHNTVSWYQQALGQGPQFIFQYYREEENGRGNFPPRFSGLQFPNYSSELNVNALELDDSALYLCASSAIWGQNNEQFFGPGTRLTVL.

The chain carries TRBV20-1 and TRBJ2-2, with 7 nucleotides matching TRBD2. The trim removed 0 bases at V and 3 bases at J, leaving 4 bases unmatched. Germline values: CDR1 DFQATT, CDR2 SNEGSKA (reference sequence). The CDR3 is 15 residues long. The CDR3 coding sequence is TGCAGTGCTAGAGATCCTAGCGGATACACCGGGGAGCTGTTTTTT. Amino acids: CSARDPSGYTGELFF.

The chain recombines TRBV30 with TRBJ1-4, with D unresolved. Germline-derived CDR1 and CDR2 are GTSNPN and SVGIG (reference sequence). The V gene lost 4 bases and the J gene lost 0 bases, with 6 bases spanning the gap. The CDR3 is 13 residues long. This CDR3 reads CAWNSATNEKLFF. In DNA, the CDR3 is TGTGCCTGGAACAGCGCAACTAATGAAAAACTGTTTTTT.

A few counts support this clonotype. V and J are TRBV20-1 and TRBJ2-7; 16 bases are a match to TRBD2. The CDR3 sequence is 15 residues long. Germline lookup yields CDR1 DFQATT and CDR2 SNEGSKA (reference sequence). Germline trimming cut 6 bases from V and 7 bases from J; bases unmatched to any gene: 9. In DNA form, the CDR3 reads TGCAGTGCCCCCGGGACTAGCGGGGGGGCAGGGGAGCAGTACGTC. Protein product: CSAPGTSGGAGEQYV.

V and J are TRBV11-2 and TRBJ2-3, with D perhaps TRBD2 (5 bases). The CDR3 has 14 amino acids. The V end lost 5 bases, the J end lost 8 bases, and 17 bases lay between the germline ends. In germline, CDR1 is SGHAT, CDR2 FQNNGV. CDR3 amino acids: CASSVSLVSSTQYF. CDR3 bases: TGTGCCAGCAGCGTATCACTAGTATCGTCTACGCAGTATTTT.

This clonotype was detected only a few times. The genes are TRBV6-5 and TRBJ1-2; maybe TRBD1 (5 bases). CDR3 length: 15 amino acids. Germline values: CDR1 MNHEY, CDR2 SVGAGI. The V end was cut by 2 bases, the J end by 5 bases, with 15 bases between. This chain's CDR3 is CASSYGGTGGYGYTF. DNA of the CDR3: TGTGCCAGCAGTTACGGTGGGACCGGAGGTTATGGCTACACCTTC.

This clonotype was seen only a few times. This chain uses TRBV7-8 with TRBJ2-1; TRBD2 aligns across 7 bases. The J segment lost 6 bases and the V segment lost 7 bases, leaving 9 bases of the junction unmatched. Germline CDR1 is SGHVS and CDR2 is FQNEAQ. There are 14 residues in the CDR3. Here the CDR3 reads CASNAAGVLNEQFF. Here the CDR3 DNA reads TGTGCCAGCAACGCTGCGGGGGTACTCAATGAGCAGTTCTTC.

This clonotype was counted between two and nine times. DNA for the CDR3: TGTGCCAGCAGTTTTGGGACCACGGGTACAGATACGCAGTATTTT. This encodes CASSFGTTGTDTQYF. The chain joins TRBV12-3 or TRBV12-4 to TRBJ2-3; either TRBD1 or TRBD2 may fit D (5 bases each). The CDR3 runs 15 residues. V shed 3 bases and J shed 3 bases, with 13 bases lying between them.

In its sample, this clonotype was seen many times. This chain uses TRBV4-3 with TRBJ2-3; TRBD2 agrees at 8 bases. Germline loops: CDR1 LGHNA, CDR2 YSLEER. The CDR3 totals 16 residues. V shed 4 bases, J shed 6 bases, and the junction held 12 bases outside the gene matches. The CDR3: CASSPRRGGGSDTQYF. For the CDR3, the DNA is TGCGCCAGCAGCCCCCGACGGGGGGGCGGGTCGGATACGCAGTATTTT.

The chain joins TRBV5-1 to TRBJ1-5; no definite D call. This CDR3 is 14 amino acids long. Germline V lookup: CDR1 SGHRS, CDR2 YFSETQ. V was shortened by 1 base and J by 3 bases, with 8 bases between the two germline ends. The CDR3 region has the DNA TGCGCCAGCAGCTTGTCTCCGTTCAATCAGCCCCAGCATTTT. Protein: CASSLSPFNQPQHF.

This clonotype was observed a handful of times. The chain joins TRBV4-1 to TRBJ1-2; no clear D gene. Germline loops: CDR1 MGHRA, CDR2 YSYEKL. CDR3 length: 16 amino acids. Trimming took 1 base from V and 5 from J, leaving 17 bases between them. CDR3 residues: CASSQGSPAAAYGYTF. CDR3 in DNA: TGCGCCAGCAGCCAAGGGTCACCCGCGGCGGCTTATGGCTACACCTTC.

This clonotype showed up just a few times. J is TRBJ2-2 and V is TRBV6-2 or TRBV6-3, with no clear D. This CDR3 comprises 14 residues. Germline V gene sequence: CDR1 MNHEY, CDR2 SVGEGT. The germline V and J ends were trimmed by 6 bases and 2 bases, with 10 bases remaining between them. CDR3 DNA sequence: TGTGCCAGCAGCCAAGCCGTAAACACCGGGGAGCTGTTTTTT. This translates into CASSQAVNTGELFF.